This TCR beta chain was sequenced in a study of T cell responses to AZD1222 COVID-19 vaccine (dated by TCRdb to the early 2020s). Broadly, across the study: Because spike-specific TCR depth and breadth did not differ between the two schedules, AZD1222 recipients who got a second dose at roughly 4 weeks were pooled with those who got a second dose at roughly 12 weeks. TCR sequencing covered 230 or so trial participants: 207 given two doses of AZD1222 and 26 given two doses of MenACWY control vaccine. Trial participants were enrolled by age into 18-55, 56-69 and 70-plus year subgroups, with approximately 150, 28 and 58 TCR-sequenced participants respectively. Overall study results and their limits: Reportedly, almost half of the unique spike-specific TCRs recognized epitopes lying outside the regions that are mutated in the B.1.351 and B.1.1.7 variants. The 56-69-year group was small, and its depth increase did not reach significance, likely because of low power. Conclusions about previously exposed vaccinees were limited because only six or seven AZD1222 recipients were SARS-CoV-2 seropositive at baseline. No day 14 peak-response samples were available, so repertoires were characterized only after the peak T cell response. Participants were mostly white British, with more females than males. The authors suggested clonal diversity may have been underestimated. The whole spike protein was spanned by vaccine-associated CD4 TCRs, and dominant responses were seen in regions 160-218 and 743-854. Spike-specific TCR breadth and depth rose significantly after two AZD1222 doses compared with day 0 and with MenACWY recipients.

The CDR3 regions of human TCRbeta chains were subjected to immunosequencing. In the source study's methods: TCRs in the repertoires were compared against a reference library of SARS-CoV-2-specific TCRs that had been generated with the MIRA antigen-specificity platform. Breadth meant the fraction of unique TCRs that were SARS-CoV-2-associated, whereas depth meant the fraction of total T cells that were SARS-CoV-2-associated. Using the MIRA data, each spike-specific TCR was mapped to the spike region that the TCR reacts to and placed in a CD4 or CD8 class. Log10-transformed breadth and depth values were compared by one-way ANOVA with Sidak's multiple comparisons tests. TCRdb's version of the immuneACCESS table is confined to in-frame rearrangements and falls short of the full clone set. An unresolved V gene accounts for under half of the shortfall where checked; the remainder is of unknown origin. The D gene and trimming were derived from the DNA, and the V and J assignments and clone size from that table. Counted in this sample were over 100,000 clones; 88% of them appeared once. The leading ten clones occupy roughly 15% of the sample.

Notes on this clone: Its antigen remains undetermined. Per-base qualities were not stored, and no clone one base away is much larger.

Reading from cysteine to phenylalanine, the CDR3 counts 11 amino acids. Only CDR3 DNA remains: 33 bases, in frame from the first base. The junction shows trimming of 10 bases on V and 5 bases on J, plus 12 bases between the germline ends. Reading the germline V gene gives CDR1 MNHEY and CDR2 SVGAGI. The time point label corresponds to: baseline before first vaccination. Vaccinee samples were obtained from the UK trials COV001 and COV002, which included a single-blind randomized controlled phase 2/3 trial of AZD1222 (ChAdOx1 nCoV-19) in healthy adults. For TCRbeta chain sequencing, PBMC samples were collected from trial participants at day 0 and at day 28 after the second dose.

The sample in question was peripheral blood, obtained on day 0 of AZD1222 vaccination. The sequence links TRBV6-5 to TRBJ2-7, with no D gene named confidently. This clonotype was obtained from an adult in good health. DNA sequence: TGTGCCATCACTCAGCTTGACGAGCAGTACTTC. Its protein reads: CAITQLDEQYF.